The clone carrying this T cell receptor beta chain was detected a few times. Its antigen remains unidentified. The record originates from a study of cytomegalovirus exposure and HLA in healthy donors. With 5 bases removed from V and 0 bases from J, the gap between germline ends came to 14 bases. CDR1 is SQVTM and CDR2 is ANQGSEA in the germline V gene. The length of the CDR3 is 15 residues. PCR amplification relied on 60 Vbeta primers (plus 13 Jbeta primers). The assay was immunoSEQ multiplex PCR, and TCRdb's table has in-frame clones only and misses some. The top ten clones hold about 2.2% of a sample with about 140,000 clones, around 81% of them seen once. Overall study results and limits: Because they were indistinguishable, some V segments, including TRBV6-2 and TRBV6-3, were excluded.

This chain connects TRBV29-1 to TRBJ2-1; possibly TRBD1 for D (6 bases). The TCR sequence derives from a man in his forties or fifties in good health and CMV-seronegative. The specimen sequenced was PBMCs. CDR3 protein: CSVTRGPSSYNEQFF. CDR3 DNA sequence: TGCAGCGTTACCAGGGGTCCTAGCTCCTACAATGAGCAGTTCTTC.